This T cell receptor beta chain was captured by sequencing in a study of T-cell reconstitution after alpha-beta-depleted transplantation in children. This CDR3 has 16 amino acids. Trimming cost V 1 base and J 1 base, with 12 bases left between them. Germline-derived CDR1 and CDR2 are LGHNA and YSLEER. Unique molecular identifiers featured in how the TCRbeta library was prepared. A single record per CDR3 protein comes from TCRdb applying MiXCR to the PCR reads. The table lists 350,000 to 450,000 distinct CDR3 sequences, about a fifth of them singletons. This receptor was identified in a human donor who donated a stem cell graft to a child with acute myeloid leukemia. The input for sequencing was PBMCs from the stem cell graft donor, taken from the stem cell graft. The chain has TRBV4-3 and TRBJ2-3; D gene ambiguous. The CDR3 DNA is TGCGCCAGCAGCCAAGGGACCGCCCGGGGCACAGATACGCAGTATTTT. As protein: CASSQGTARGTDTQYF.